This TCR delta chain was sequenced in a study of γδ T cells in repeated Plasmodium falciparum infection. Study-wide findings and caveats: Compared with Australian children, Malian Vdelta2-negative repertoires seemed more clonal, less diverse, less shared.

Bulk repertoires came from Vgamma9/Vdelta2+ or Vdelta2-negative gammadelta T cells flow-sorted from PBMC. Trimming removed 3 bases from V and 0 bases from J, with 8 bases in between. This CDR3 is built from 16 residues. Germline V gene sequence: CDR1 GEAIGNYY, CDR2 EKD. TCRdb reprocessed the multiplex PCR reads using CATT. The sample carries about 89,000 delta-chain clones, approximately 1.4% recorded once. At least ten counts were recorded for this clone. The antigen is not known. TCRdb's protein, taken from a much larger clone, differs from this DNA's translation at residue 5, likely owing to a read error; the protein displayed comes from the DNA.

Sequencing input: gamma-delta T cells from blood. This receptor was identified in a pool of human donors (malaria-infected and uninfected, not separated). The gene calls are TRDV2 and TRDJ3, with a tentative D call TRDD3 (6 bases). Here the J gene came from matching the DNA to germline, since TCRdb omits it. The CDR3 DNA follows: TGTGCCTGTGACCGGGGGAGCTCCTGGGACACCCGACAGATGTTTTTC. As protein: CACDRGSSWDTRQMFF.